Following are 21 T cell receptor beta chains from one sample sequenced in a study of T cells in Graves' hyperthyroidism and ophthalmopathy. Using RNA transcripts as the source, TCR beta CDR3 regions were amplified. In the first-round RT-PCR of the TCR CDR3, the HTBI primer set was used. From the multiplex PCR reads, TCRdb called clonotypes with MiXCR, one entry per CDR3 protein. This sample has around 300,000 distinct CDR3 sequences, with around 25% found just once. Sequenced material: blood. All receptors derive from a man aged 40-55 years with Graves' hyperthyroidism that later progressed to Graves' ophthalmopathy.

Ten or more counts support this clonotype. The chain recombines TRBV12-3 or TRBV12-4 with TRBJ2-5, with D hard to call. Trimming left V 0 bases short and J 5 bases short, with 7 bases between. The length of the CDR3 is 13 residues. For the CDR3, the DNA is TGTGCCAGCAGTTTAGCTACCCGGGAGACCCAGTACTTC. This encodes CASSLATRETQYF.

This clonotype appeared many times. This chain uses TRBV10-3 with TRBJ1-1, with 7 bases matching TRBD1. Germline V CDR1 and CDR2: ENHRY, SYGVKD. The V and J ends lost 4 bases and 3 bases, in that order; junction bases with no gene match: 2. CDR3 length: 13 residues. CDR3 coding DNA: TGTGCCATCAGTGGCAGGGGGGACACTGAAGCTTTCTTT. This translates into CAISGRGDTEAFF.

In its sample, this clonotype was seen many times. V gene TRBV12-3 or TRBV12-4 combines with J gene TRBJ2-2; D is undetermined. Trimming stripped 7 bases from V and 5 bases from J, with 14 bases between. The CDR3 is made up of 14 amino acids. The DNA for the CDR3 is TGTGCCAGCATCCCCAGAAGGCGAACCGGGGAGCTGTTTTTT. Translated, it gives CASIPRRRTGELFF.

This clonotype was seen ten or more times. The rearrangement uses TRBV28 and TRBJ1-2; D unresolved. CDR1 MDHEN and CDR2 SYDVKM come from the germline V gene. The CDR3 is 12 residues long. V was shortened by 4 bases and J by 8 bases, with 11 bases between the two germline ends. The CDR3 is CASSSLMWGYTF. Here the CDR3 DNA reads TGTGCCAGCAGTTCCCTTATGTGGGGCTACACCTTC.

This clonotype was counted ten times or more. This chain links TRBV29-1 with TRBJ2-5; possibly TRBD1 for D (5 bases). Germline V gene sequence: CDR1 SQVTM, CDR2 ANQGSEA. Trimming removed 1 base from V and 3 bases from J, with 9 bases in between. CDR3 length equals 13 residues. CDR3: CSVEGGEKETQYF. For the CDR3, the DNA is TGCAGCGTTGAAGGGGGCGAAAAAGAGACCCAGTACTTC. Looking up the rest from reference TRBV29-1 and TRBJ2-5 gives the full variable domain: SAVISQKPSRDICQRGTSLTIQCQVDSQVTMMFWYRQQPGQSLTLIATANQGSEATYESGFVIDKFPISRPNLTFSTLTVSNMSPEDSSIYLCSVEGGEKETQYFGPGTRLLVL.

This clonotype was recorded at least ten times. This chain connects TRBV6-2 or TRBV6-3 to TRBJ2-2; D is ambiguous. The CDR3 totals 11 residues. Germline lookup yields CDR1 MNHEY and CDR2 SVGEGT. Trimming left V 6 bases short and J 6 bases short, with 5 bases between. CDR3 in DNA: TGTGCCAGCAGGCGTCCCGGGGAGCTGTTTTTT. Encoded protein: CASRRPGELFF.

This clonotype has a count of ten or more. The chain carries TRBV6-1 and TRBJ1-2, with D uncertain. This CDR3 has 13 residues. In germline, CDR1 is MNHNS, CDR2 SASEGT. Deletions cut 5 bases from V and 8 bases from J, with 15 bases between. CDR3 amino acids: CASSLAGPRGYTF. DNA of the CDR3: TGTGCCAGCAGTCTTGCCGGGCCACGGGGCTACACCTTC.

The CDR3 region is CAWSGSGGLVETQYF. In DNA, the CDR3 is TGTGCCTGGAGTGGGTCGGGAGGGCTGGTGGAGACCCAGTACTTC. The chain joins TRBV30 to TRBJ2-5; 8 nucleotides line up with TRBD2. V shed 1 base, J shed 5 bases, and the junction held 9 bases outside the gene matches. Germline-derived CDR1 and CDR2 are GTSNPN and SVGIG (reference sequence). The CDR3 sequence is 15 residues long.

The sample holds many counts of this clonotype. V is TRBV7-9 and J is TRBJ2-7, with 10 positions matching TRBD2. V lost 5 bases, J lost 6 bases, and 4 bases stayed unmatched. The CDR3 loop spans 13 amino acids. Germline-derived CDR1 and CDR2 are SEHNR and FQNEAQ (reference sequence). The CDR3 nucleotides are TGTGCCAGCAGCAAAACTAGCGGGACCGAGCAGTACTTC. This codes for CASSKTSGTEQYF.

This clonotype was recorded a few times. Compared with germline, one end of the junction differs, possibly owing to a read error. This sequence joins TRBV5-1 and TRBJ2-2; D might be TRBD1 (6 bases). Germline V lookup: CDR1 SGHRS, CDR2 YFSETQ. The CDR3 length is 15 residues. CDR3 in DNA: TGCGCCAGCAGCCTCGGGACAACGAACACCGGGGAGCTGCTTTTT. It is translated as CASSLGTTNTGELLF.

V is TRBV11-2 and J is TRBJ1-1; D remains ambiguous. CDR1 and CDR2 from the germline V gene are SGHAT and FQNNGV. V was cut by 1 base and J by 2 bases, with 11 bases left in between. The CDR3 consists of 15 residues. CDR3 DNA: TGTGCCAGCAGCTTAGTTTGGGGAAGTAACACTGAAGCTTTCTTT. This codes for CASSLVWGSNTEAFF.

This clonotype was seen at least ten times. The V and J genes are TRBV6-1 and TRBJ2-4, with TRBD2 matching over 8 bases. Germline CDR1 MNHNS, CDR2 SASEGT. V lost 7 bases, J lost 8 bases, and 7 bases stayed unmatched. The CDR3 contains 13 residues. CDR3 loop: CASNKAGEDIQYF. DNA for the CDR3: TGTGCCAGCAACAAAGCGGGAGAAGACATTCAGTACTTC.

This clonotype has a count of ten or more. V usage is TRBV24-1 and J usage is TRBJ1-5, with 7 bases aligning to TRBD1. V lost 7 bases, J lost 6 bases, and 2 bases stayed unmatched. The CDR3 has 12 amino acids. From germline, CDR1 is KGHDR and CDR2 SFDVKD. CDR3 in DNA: TGTGCCACCAGCCGGGACAGTCAGCCCCAGCATTTT. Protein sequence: CATSRDSQPQHF.

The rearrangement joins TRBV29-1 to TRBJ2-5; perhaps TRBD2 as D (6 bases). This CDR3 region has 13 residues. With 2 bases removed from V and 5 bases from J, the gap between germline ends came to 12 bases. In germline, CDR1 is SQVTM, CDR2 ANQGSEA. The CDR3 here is CSVEREARETQYF. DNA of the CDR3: TGCAGCGTTGAAAGGGAGGCTCGGGAGACCCAGTACTTC.

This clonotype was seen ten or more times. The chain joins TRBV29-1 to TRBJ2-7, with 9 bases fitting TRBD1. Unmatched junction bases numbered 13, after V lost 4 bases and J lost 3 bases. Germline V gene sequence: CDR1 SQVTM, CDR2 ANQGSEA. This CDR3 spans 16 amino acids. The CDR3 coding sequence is TGCAGCGTTGGAGGGGGTCTGACAGGGGGTATCTACGAGCAGTACTTC. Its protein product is CSVGGGLTGGIYEQYF.

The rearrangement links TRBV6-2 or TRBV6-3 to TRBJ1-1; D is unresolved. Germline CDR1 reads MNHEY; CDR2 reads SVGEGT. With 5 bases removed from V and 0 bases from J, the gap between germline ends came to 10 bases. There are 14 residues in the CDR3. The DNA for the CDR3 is TGTGCCAGCAGTATTGACTATTTGAACACTGAAGCTTTCTTT. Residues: CASSIDYLNTEAFF.

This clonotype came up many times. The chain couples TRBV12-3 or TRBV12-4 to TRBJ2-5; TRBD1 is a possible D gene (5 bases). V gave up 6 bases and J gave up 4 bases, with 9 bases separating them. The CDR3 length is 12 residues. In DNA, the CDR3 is TGTGCCAGCAGGCAGGGAAGAGAGACCCAGTACTTC. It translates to CASRQGRETQYF.

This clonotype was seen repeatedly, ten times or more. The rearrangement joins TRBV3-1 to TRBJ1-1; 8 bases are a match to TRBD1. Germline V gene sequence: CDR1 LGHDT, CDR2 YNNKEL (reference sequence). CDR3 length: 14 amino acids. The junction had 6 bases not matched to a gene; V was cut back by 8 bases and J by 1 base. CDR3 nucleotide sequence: TGTGCCAGCCGCGACAGGGGCGAGAACACTGAAGCTTTCTTT. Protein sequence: CASRDRGENTEAFF.

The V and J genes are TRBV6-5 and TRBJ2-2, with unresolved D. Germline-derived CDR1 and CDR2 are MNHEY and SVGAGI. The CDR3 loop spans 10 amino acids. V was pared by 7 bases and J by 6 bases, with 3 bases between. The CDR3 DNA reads TGTGCCAGCATGGCCGGGGAGCTGTTTTTT. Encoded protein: CASMAGELFF.

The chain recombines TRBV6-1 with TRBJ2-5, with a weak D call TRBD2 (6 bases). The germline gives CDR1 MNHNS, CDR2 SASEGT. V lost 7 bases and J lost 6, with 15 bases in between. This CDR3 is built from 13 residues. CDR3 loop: CASTYQGGQTQYF. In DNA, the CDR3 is TGTGCCAGCACCTATCAGGGAGGCCAGACCCAGTACTTC.

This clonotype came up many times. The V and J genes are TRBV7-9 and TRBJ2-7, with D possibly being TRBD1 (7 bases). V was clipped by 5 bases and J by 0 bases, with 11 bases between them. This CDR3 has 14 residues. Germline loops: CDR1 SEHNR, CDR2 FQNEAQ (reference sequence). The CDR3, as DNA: TGTGCCAGCAGCCAGGGGGGCCCCTCCTACGAGCAGTACTTC. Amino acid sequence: CASSQGGPSYEQYF.